Below are 24 T cell receptor beta chains sequenced from a single sample in a study of TIL therapy for anti-PD-1-resistant metastatic lung cancer. The libraries were made with immunoSEQ v3. Produced via immunoSEQ multiplex PCR; TCRdb's table is partial and in-frame only. Of 54,000 or so clones listed, less than 85% are singletons. Specified time point: pre-treatment sample, taken before nivolumab and TIL therapy. The material sequenced was blood, taken at baseline. The receptors derive from a person aged 25-85 years with non-small cell lung cancer.

The genes are TRBV10-2 and TRBJ2-7; D not resolved. V shed 9 bases and J shed 5 bases, with 23 bases lying between them. Germline V gene sequence: CDR1 WSHSY, CDR2 SAAADI. The CDR3 is made up of 15 amino acids. CDR3 amino acids: CASQTRAQTRDEQYF. The CDR3 DNA sequence: TGCGCCAGTCAGACTCGGGCCCAAACTCGGGACGAGCAGTACTTC.

This clone appeared a few times. The rearrangement uses TRBV27 and TRBJ1-1; D gene ambiguous. The germline CDR1 and CDR2 sequences are MNHEY and SMNVEV (reference sequence). This CDR3 comprises 13 residues. The V and J ends lost 0 bases and 5 bases respectively, with 7 bases between them. CDR3 region: CASSLSVVTEAFF. The CDR3 region has the DNA TGTGCCAGCAGTTTATCCGTAGTTACTGAAGCTTTCTTT.

V gene TRBV27 combines with J gene TRBJ1-5; 11 nucleotides match TRBD1. Germline values: CDR1 MNHEY, CDR2 SMNVEV (reference sequence). The CDR3 totals 16 residues. V lost 5 bases to trimming and J lost 2 bases; unmatched junction nucleotides: 5. In DNA, the CDR3 is TGTGCCAGCAGTCCACGGGACAGGGGGGGCAATCAGCCCCAGCATTTT. Translated: CASSPRDRGGNQPQHF.

This clone occurred a few times. The chain couples TRBV29-1 to TRBJ2-6; D may be TRBD1 or TRBD2 (5 bases each). CDR1 and CDR2 (germline): SQVTM, ANQGSEA. V was trimmed by 4 bases and J by 4 bases, leaving 14 bases between them. CDR3 length: 15 residues. CDR3 coding DNA: TGCAGCGTTGTTGTGGGGGTAAGCGGGGCCAACGTCCTGACTTTC. This gives the protein CSVVVGVSGANVLTF.

The chain is built from TRBV14 and TRBJ1-4; D possibly corresponds to TRBD1 (6 bases). V lost 4 bases and J lost 8, with 20 bases in between. The germline CDR1 and CDR2 sequences are SGHDN and FVKESK. The CDR3 runs to 16 residues. The CDR3 reads CASSPTGRGSYEKLFF. CDR3 coding DNA: TGTGCCAGCAGCCCAACCGGGAGGGGGTCGTACGAAAAACTGTTTTTT.

A few counts support this clone. V gene TRBV28 combines with J gene TRBJ1-1; 7 nucleotides agree with TRBD1. Trimming cost V 4 bases and J 1 base; bases outside gene matches: 0. The germline CDR1 and CDR2 sequences are MDHEN and SYDVKM. CDR3 length: 13 amino acids. CDR3 loop: CASSWTGNTEAFF. Here the CDR3 DNA reads TGTGCCAGCAGTTGGACAGGGAACACTGAAGCTTTCTTT.

CDR3 coding DNA: TGTGCCAGCCGAGCGGGGGTGTCCGGGGAGCTGTTTTTT. It encodes CASRAGVSGELFF. The gene calls are TRBV9 and TRBJ2-2, with 8 positions matching TRBD2. With V trimmed by 7 bases and J by 6 bases, 5 bases remained unmatched. The CDR3 consists of 13 residues. Germline assignment: CDR1 SGDLS and CDR2 YYNGEE.

This chain links TRBV5-4 with TRBJ2-7; D unclear. V was pared by 4 bases and J by 2 bases, with 10 bases between. There are 13 residues in the CDR3. Germline V lookup: CDR1 SGHNT, CDR2 YYREEE (reference sequence). The CDR3 is CASSVPGPYEQYF. DNA of the CDR3: TGTGCCAGCAGCGTACCCGGCCCCTACGAGCAGTACTTC.

The chain employs TRBV30 and TRBJ2-3; D is uncertain. The germline CDR1 and CDR2 sequences are GTSNPN and SVGIG (reference sequence). Trimming took off 0 bases at V and 2 bases at J, with 9 bases between the two ends. The length of the CDR3 is 14 residues. The CDR3 region has the DNA TGTGCCTGGAGTGTTGCCCTCTTCACAGATACGCAGTATTTT. Residues: CAWSVALFTDTQYF.

The count of this clone is one. This chain connects TRBV9 to TRBJ1-2; 7 nucleotides align to TRBD1. The CDR3 is made up of 15 amino acids. Germline lookup yields CDR1 SGDLS and CDR2 YYNGEE. V lost 4 bases and J lost 4; bases outside the gene matches: 10. The CDR3 sequence is CASSPRTGDGYGYTF. The CDR3 DNA sequence: TGTGCCAGCAGCCCCCGGACAGGAGACGGCTATGGCTACACCTTC.

The chain links TRBV4-1 to TRBJ1-1; 8 bases align to TRBD1. V was pared by 3 bases and J by 8 bases, with 8 bases of the junction left unmatched. The CDR3 sequence is 14 residues long. Germline CDR1 MGHRA, CDR2 YSYEKL. The CDR3: CASSHIMDRVEAFF. The CDR3 DNA follows: TGCGCCAGCAGCCACATCATGGACAGGGTCGAAGCTTTCTTT.

This clone occurred once. The chain is built from TRBV6-1 and TRBJ2-7; 7 positions match TRBD1. V was pared by 4 bases and J by 1 base, with 4 bases of the junction left unmatched. Per the germline V gene, CDR1 is MNHNS and CDR2 is SASEGT. The length of the CDR3 is 14 residues. The CDR3 DNA is TGTGCCAGCAGTGGACCGACAGGGTCCTACGAGCAGTACTTC. It yields the protein CASSGPTGSYEQYF.

V usage is TRBV19 and J usage is TRBJ1-6; D might be TRBD1 (6 bases). Trimming shortened V by 6 bases and J by 10 bases, and 19 bases separated the two germline ends. This CDR3 is 15 amino acids long. Germline assignment: CDR1 LNHDA and CDR2 SQIVND (reference sequence). Here the CDR3 reads CASRGQGTVASPLHF. The CDR3 bases are TGTGCCAGTAGGGGGCAGGGGACGGTCGCATCACCCCTCCACTTT.

This clone appeared a single time. The chain recombines TRBV6-1 with TRBJ1-2; 8 bases are shared with TRBD1. Trimming at V came to 1 base and at J to 4 bases, leaving 8 bases not matched to a gene. The V gene's germline CDR1 is MNHNS and CDR2 SASEGT. CDR3 length equals 16 residues. CDR3 DNA: TGTGCCAGCAGTGAAGGGGAGACAGGGGAGGGCTATGGCTACACCTTC. This gives the protein CASSEGETGEGYGYTF.

V usage is TRBV7-2 and J usage is TRBJ1-2, with TRBD1 matching 8 bases. The CDR3 has 14 residues. Germline-derived CDR1 and CDR2 are SGHTA and FQGNSA. Trimming at V came to 1 base and at J to 5 bases, leaving 3 bases not matched to a gene. This CDR3 reads CASSLGQGAYGYTF. In DNA form, the CDR3 reads TGTGCCAGCAGCTTAGGCCAGGGGGCATATGGCTACACCTTC. The complete variable domain, with remaining parts taken from reference TRBV7-2 and TRBJ1-2, reads GAGVSQSPSNKVTEKGKDVELRCDPISGHTALYWYRQSLGQGLEFLIYFQGNSAPDKSGLPSDRFSAERTGGSVSTLTIQRTQQEDSAVYLCASSLGQGAYGYTFGSGTRLTVV.

This chain links TRBV27 with TRBJ2-2; D is possibly TRBD1 (6 bases). CDR1 is MNHEY, CDR2 SMNVEV, per germline (reference sequence). The germline V and J ends were trimmed by 5 bases and 1 base, with 14 bases remaining between them. The CDR3 totals 16 residues. The CDR3 coding sequence is TGTGCCAGCAGTCTCAACAGGGTATTGAACACCGGGGAGCTGTTTTTT. Amino acids: CASSLNRVLNTGELFF.

The rearrangement links TRBV7-9 to TRBJ1-3; TRBD1 aligns across 8 bases. The CDR3 contains 15 residues. Trimming at V came to 5 bases and at J to 2 bases, leaving 5 bases not matched to a gene. Germline V gene lookup returns CDR1 SEHNR and CDR2 FQNEAQ (reference sequence). In nucleotides, the CDR3 is TGTGCCAGCAGCGGACAACAGGGGGCTGGAAACACCATATATTTT. Amino acids: CASSGQQGAGNTIYF.

CDR3: CASNPVQGSTEAFF. The CDR3 DNA is TGTGCCTCAAATCCCGTACAGGGGTCCACTGAAGCTTTCTTT. The chain uses TRBV10-3 and TRBJ1-1; 7 bases map to TRBD1. J gave up 4 bases and V 11 bases, and 13 bases lay outside the gene matches. The CDR3 covers 14 residues. Germline values: CDR1 ENHRY, CDR2 SYGVKD.

The chain combines TRBV4-1 with TRBJ2-1, with 7 bases aligning to TRBD2. The CDR3 runs to 16 residues. Germline CDR1 reads MGHRA; CDR2 reads YSYEKL. The junction had 4 bases not matched to a gene; V was cut back by 0 bases and J by 2 bases. The CDR3 loop is CASSQDWAGAYNEQFF. The CDR3 DNA is TGCGCCAGCAGCCAAGATTGGGCGGGGGCCTACAATGAGCAGTTCTTC.

V and J are TRBV5-1 and TRBJ1-2; TRBD1 is a possible D gene (5 bases). V lost 5 bases and J 2 bases, leaving 13 bases between the germline ends. The CDR3 totals 14 residues. CDR1 and CDR2 (germline): SGHRS, YFSETQ. The CDR3 here is CASSAQGPNYGYTF. In nucleotides, the CDR3 is TGCGCCAGCAGTGCCCAGGGACCAAACTATGGCTACACCTTC.

The CDR3, as DNA: TGCGCCAGCAGCCAATTCAGGGCGGGATCCGGGGAGCTGTTTTTT. This codes for CASSQFRAGSGELFF. The J gene is TRBJ2-2, the V gene TRBV4-3, with D possibly being TRBD2 (6 bases). This CDR3 has 15 residues. The germline V and J ends were trimmed by 2 bases and 6 bases, with 13 bases remaining between them. The germline V gene has CDR1 LGHNA and CDR2 YSLEER.

The chain joins TRBV28 to TRBJ1-5; no clear D gene. CDR1 is MDHEN, CDR2 SYDVKM, per germline. The V and J ends lost 5 bases and 7 bases respectively, with 9 bases between them. CDR3 size: 12 residues. CDR3 in amino acids: CASSPTSQPQHF. The CDR3 nucleotides read TGTGCCAGCAGTCCAACGAGCCAGCCCCAGCATTTT.

The chain is built from TRBV15 and TRBJ2-2; no clear D gene. CDR1 and CDR2 from the germline V gene are LNHNV and YYDKDF (reference sequence). The CDR3 is made up of 13 amino acids. V lost 4 bases and J 6 bases, leaving 9 bases between the germline ends. CDR3 sequence (DNA): TGTGCCACCAGCAATGGATGGGCCGGGGAGCTGTTTTTT. Its protein product is CATSNGWAGELFF.

This rearrangement joins TRBV13 to TRBJ2-3; 11 positions agree with TRBD2. From germline, CDR1 is PRHDT and CDR2 FYEKMQ (reference sequence). The length of the CDR3 is 15 residues. V lost 0 bases and J lost 7; bases outside the gene matches: 3. CDR3 protein: CASSLGLAGANTQYF. In DNA, the CDR3 is TGTGCCAGCAGCTTAGGACTAGCGGGAGCGAATACGCAGTATTTT.